Listed below are T cell receptor beta chains from one sample, sequenced in a study of vaccination and CD4 T cells after COVID-19. Their antigens are not known. TCRdb itself ran the PCR reads through MiXCR, one entry per CDR3 protein. The sample lists about 22,000 distinct CDR3 sequences, around two thirds occurring once. This material consisted of CD4+ T cells from blood, cultured in vitro, taken before SARS-CoV-2 vaccination. These receptor sequences come from a human donor who received a COVID-19 vaccine. Each CDR3 is given with its conserved first and last residue. The D gene is left open where the match is weak. Some rows have no size entry. The others give once, few or many, or a class for an expanded clone.

>few|TRBJ1-5|NA|TRBV21-1
TGTGCCAGTACCCAGGACAGGGACCAGCCCCAGCATTTT
CASTQDRDQPQHF
>few|TRBJ1-1|NA|TRBV19
TGTGCCAGTAGTATAGAGGCGGAAGAGAACACTGAAGCTTTCTTT
CASSIEAEENTEAFF
>NA|TRBJ1-6|NA|TRBV7-2
TGTGCCAGCAGCTTATGGGCGGGGGGGCAGGAGGGTTCACCCCTCCACTTT
CASSLWAGGQEGSPLHF
>few|TRBJ1-4|NA|TRBV7-8
TGTGCCAGCAGCACGTGGGCAGGGGATGAAAAACTGTTTTTT
CASSTWAGDEKLFF
>NA|TRBJ2-5|NA|TRBV12-3/TRBV12-4
TGTGCCAGCAGTTTGGGGGGACCGGGGACCCAAGAGACCCAGTACTTC
CASSLGGPGTQETQYF
>NA|TRBJ2-5|NA|TRBV27
TGTGCCAGCAGTCTTTATAGCGCCAATAGCCAAGAGACCCAGTACTTC
CASSLYSANSQETQYF
>NA|TRBJ2-1|NA|TRBV5-4
TGTGCCAGCAGCTCTGGGGTGGTCAATGAGCAGTTCTTC
CASSSGVVNEQFF
>NA|TRBJ1-6|TRBD1|TRBV19
TGTGCCAGTAGTAGTACCGGGACAGGGAATTCACCCCTCCACTTT
CASSSTGTGNSPLHF
>few|TRBJ2-5|NA|TRBV7-2
TGTGCCAGCAGCTTATGGGGGGGCCGTGAGACCCAGTACTTC
CASSLWGGRETQYF
>NA|TRBJ1-1|NA|TRBV19
TGTGCCAGTCATCCCGACAGCCGGGTTGGTCAGAACACTGAAGCTTTCTTT
CASHPDSRVGQNTEAFF
>NA|TRBJ2-5|TRBD1|TRBV20-1
TGCAGTGCTAGACCAGGGGGTCGGGAGACCCAGTACTTC
CSARPGGRETQYF
>NA|TRBJ1-4|NA|TRBV20-1
TGCAGTGCTAGAGAGGCAGGGACATTAGAGAAACTGTTTTTT
CSAREAGTLEKLFF
>NA|TRBJ2-3|TRBD1|TRBV5-1
TGCGCCAGCAGCCGCCGACCTATAGGGGGCGTAGAGACAGATACGCAGTATTTT
CASSRRPIGGVETDTQYF
>NA|TRBJ1-1|NA|TRBV30
TGTGCCTGGATACAGGGGAACACTGAAGCTTTCTTT
CAWIQGNTEAFF
>once|TRBJ2-5|NA|TRBV18
TGTGCCAGCTCCCTTCAATTATCGAGGGTAGAGACCCAGTACTTC
CASSLQLSRVETQYF
>NA|TRBJ2-3|TRBD2|TRBV7-9
TGTGCCAGCAGCTCTCCGACTAGCTCCTTCACAGATACGCAGTATTTT
CASSSPTSSFTDTQYF
>NA|TRBJ2-3|NA|TRBV30
TGTGCCTGGAGCCTAGGGCAGGGCCCGGAGTATGCATTTTATTTT
CAWSLGQGPEYAFYF
>NA|TRBJ1-3|NA|TRBV6-1
TGTGCCAGCAGTGATTGGAGGGGCTCTGGAAACACCATATATTTT
CASSDWRGSGNTIYF
>NA|TRBJ2-3|TRBD1|TRBV20-1
TGCAGTGCTAGAGGGCAGGGGGCCCCAGATACGCAGTATTTT
CSARGQGAPDTQYF
>NA|TRBJ1-1|NA|TRBV10-2
TGCGCCAGCAGTGAGTCGGGACAGAACACTGAAGCTTTCTTT
CASSESGQNTEAFF
>NA|TRBJ1-2|TRBD1|TRBV11-2
TGTGCCAGCAGCCCAGGGACAGGATACGACTATGGCTACACCTTC
CASSPGTGYDYGYTF
>NA|TRBJ1-1|TRBD1|TRBV5-4
TGTGCCAGCAGCCGGGTACAGGGGTACACTGAAGCTTTCTTT
CASSRVQGYTEAFF
>NA|TRBJ2-3|TRBD2|TRBV10-3
TGTGCCATCAGTTCTAGCGGGGGGCTAAGCACAGATACGCAGTATTTT
CAISSSGGLSTDTQYF
>NA|TRBJ1-6|TRBD1|TRBV7-2
TGTGCCAGCAGCTCAAGGACAGGGAGGAATTCACCCCTCCACTTT
CASSSRTGRNSPLHF
>NA|TRBJ1-1|TRBD1|TRBV2
TGTGCCAGCACCCTCGGGACAGTGAACACTGAAGCTTTCTTT
CASTLGTVNTEAFF
>NA|TRBJ1-5|NA|TRBV24-1
TGTGCCACCAGTGTAATAGGGGGTAATCAGCCCCAGCATTTT
CATSVIGGNQPQHF
>NA|TRBJ2-7|NA|TRBV23-1
TGCGCCAGCAGTCAATCCCAACAGGACGTCAAAGTCGACGAGCAGTACTTC
CASSQSQQDVKVDEQYF
>few|TRBJ2-3|NA|TRBV10-1
TGCGCCCAACTAGGAGGCACAGATACGCAGTATTTT
CAQLGGTDTQYF
>NA|TRBJ2-5|NA|TRBV11-3
TGTGCCAGCAGAACGGGACCGAACCAAGAGACCCAGTACTTC
CASRTGPNQETQYF
>NA|TRBJ1-2|NA|TRBV6-1
TGTGCCAGCACAGAATACTATGGCTACACCTTC
CASTEYYGYTF
>few|TRBJ1-1|NA|TRBV5-4
TGTGCCAGCAGCCCAAACAACAGGGTGGGTCACACTGAAGCTTTCTTT
CASSPNNRVGHTEAFF
>NA|TRBJ2-3|TRBD1|TRBV24-1
TGTGCCACCAGTGCGCCAGACAGGGTCGGCACAGATACGCAGTATTTT
CATSAPDRVGTDTQYF
>once|TRBJ1-6|NA|TRBV6-5
TGTGCCAGCAGTTACTCGAGTAGTTCTTGGGGAATGGCTAATTCACCCCTCCACTTT
CASSYSSSSWGMANSPLHF
>NA|TRBJ2-2|NA|TRBV6-1
TGTGCCAGCAGTGAAGAAGTAGCTCGAGCGGCGTTCACCGGGGAGCTGTTTTTT
CASSEEVARAAFTGELFF
>NA|TRBJ1-2|NA|TRBV15
TGTGCCACCAGCAGAGGTACCAGGCTAGGTGACTACACCTTC
CATSRGTRLGDYTF
>NA|TRBJ1-2|NA|TRBV27
TGTGCCAGCCTTAAGGGGACGGTTTACTATGGCTACACCTTC
CASLKGTVYYGYTF
>NA|TRBJ2-4|NA|TRBV25-1
TGTGCCAGCAGTCTCAGGGAAATAGCCAAAAACATTCAGTACTTC
CASSLREIAKNIQYF
>few|TRBJ2-5|TRBD2|TRBV6-1
TGTGCCAGCAGTCACCGTATGCGGGGGGGCCTCTTAATCGTTCCTCAGACCCAGTACTTC
CASSHRMRGGLLIVPQTQYF
>NA|TRBJ1-2|NA|TRBV7-3
TGTGCCAGCAGCTTAAGGGCAGGATATGGCTACACCTTC
CASSLRAGYGYTF
>NA|TRBJ1-1|TRBD1|TRBV6-1
TGTGCCAGCACCGGGACAGGAGACACTGAAGCTTTCTTT
CASTGTGDTEAFF
>NA|TRBJ1-5|NA|TRBV6-2/TRBV6-3
TGTGCCAGCAGCTCCCGGGACAATCAGCCCCAGCATTTT
CASSSRDNQPQHF
>few|TRBJ2-2|TRBD1|TRBV27
TGTGCCAGCAGTCCCGGGACAGGGAGCACCGGGGAGCTGTTTTTT
CASSPGTGSTGELFF
>NA|TRBJ1-2|TRBD1|TRBV7-8
TGTGCCAGCAGCCCGCGGACAGGGAACTATGGCTACACCTTC
CASSPRTGNYGYTF
>NA|TRBJ2-7|TRBD1|TRBV30
TGTGCCTGGAGTGGAGGGGCCAGGGGGCCCTACGAGCAGTACTTC
CAWSGGARGPYEQYF
>NA|TRBJ2-5|TRBD2|TRBV2
TGTGCCAGCATCGGGACTAGCGGGCAAGAGACCCAGTACTTC
CASIGTSGQETQYF
>NA|TRBJ1-5|TRBD1|TRBV24-1
TGTGCCACCAGTGGAGTAGGGGGCCGGAATCAGCCCCAGCATTTT
CATSGVGGRNQPQHF
>NA|TRBJ2-3|TRBD2|TRBV12-3/TRBV12-4
TGTGCCAGCAGTCAAGGAATTAGCGGGGGGGTTAGCACAGATACGCAGTATTTT
CASSQGISGGVSTDTQYF
>NA|TRBJ2-3|NA|TRBV21-1
TGTGCCAGCAGCAAAGAGGCAGCCCCGCGGACCGGTACGCAGTATTTT
CASSKEAAPRTGTQYF
>NA|TRBJ1-1|TRBD1|TRBV20-1
TGCAGTGCCATGGGACAGATGAACACTGAAGCTTTCTTT
CSAMGQMNTEAFF
>NA|TRBJ2-3|NA|TRBV6-2/TRBV6-3
TGTGCCAGCAGTACGGGGGAGTTATACACAGATACGCAGTATTTT
CASSTGELYTDTQYF
>NA|TRBJ2-5|NA|TRBV20-1
TGCAGTGCTAGTGGGGGGGCCGGGGAGACCCAGTACTTC
CSASGGAGETQYF
>NA|TRBJ2-1|TRBD2|TRBV20-1
TGCAGTGCGACTAGCGGGGGGTCCCTCGATGAGCAGTTCTTC
CSATSGGSLDEQFF
>NA|TRBJ2-3|TRBD1|TRBV2
TGTGCCAGCAGTGAAAAGAGGACAGGCCTCACAGATACGCAGTATTTT
CASSEKRTGLTDTQYF
>NA|TRBJ2-5|NA|TRBV10-3
TGTGCCATCAGTCAAAGGTCGCGGGGCACAGAGACCCAGTACTTC
CAISQRSRGTETQYF